Presented here are 30 T cell receptor beta chains from one specimen sequenced in a study of T cell repertoires in cytomegalovirus infection. TCRdb reanalysed the reads using MiXCR and keeps one entry per CDR3 protein. The sample has approximately 70,000 distinct CDR3 sequences, approximately 20% seen once; the top ten hold roughly two thirds. For these TCRs, the target antigens are not known. This specimen consisted of CD8+ T cells from cultured PBMCs, obtained from culture after CMV antigen stimulation. The origin of the receptors is a human donor in good health (CMV status not recorded). Some clones in this sample may be carry-over from other donors' samples.

The genes are TRBV27 and TRBJ1-5, with D maybe TRBD1 (5 bases). The CDR3 has 15 residues. The V gene's germline CDR1 is MNHEY and CDR2 SMNVEV (reference sequence). With 2 bases removed from V and 2 bases from J, the gap between germline ends came to 10 bases. Here the CDR3 reads CASSLRGSGNQPQHF. For the CDR3, the DNA is TGTGCCAGCAGTTTAAGGGGTTCAGGCAATCAGCCCCAGCATTTT.

V gene TRBV6-6 combines with J gene TRBJ2-1; 8 positions match TRBD2. The V segment lost 11 bases and the J segment 3 bases; nucleotides outside the gene matches: 6. The germline V gene has CDR1 MNHNY and CDR2 SVGAGI (reference sequence). This CDR3 is built from 13 residues. The CDR3 nucleotides read TGTGCCGGGCGGGGGGAGCTCTACAATGAGCAGTTCTTC. Its translation: CAGRGELYNEQFF.

This clonotype was counted a few times. The V and J genes are TRBV12-3 or TRBV12-4 and TRBJ2-3; 7 bases match TRBD2. Unmatched junction bases numbered 11, after V lost 7 bases and J lost 1 base. The CDR3 is 16 residues long. The CDR3 coding sequence is TGTGCCAGCAAACTTCCGGACGCGGGGGGCACAGATACGCAGTATTTT. Translated: CASKLPDAGGTDTQYF.

The gene calls are TRBV2 and TRBJ2-7; D possibly corresponds to TRBD1 (6 bases). V lost 6 bases and J lost 2, with 14 bases in between. The CDR3 consists of 14 residues. Germline CDR1 is SNHLY and CDR2 is FYNNEI. CDR3 sequence (DNA): TGTGCCAGCAGCGCCCGACAGGATCCCTACGAGCAGTACTTC. Translation gives CASSARQDPYEQYF. The complete variable domain, with remaining parts taken from reference TRBV2 and TRBJ2-7, reads EPEVTQTPSHQVTQMGQEVILRCVPISNHLYFYWYRQILGQKVEFLVSFYNNEISEKSEIFDDQFSVERPDGSNFTLKIRSTKLEDSAMYFCASSARQDPYEQYFGPGTRLTVT.

This clonotype appeared a few times. This chain joins TRBV6-2 or TRBV6-3 and TRBJ1-1; a weak D match, TRBD1 (6 bases). The germline V gene encodes CDR1 MNHEY and CDR2 SVGEGT. The CDR3 spans 12 residues. CDR3 bases: TGTGCGATAAAACAGGGGAACACTGAAGCTTTCTTT. This codes for CAIKQGNTEAFF.

A few counts support this clonotype. V usage is TRBV7-6 and J usage is TRBJ2-2; D gene uncertain. Germline V gene lookup returns CDR1 SGHVS and CDR2 FNYEAQ. Trimming removed 2 bases at V and 9 bases at J, with 19 bases between. This CDR3 is 16 amino acids long. The CDR3 coding sequence is TGTGCCAGCAGCTTATCCCGCGGAACCCTCTCCCGGGAGCTGTTTTTT. Translation gives CASSLSRGTLSRELFF.

The rearrangement uses TRBV6-5 and TRBJ2-3; D remains ambiguous. Germline V gene sequence: CDR1 MNHEY, CDR2 SVGAGI. The length of the CDR3 is 17 residues. V gave up 0 bases and J gave up 0 bases, with 13 bases separating them. Here the CDR3 DNA reads TGTGCCAGCAGTTACTCGATGTATGGCGGTAGCACAGATACGCAGTATTTT. It encodes CASSYSMYGGSTDTQYF.

The sample holds a few counts of this clonotype. This chain connects TRBV7-9 to TRBJ1-1; D gene uncertain. This CDR3 has 15 amino acids. Germline CDR1 SEHNR, CDR2 FQNEAQ (reference sequence). The V end lost 7 bases, the J end lost 4 bases, and 19 bases lay between the germline ends. This CDR3 reads CASTELEGSGTEAFF. The CDR3 coding sequence is TGTGCCAGCACCGAACTAGAAGGTTCGGGCACTGAAGCTTTCTTT.

CDR3 sequence: CASNEGRRVTEAFF. CDR3 sequence (DNA): TGTGCCAGCAACGAAGGGAGGAGAGTCACTGAAGCTTTCTTT. The V and J genes are TRBV6-2 or TRBV6-3 and TRBJ1-1; no firm D call. Per the germline V gene, CDR1 is MNHEY and CDR2 is SVGEGT. The CDR3 totals 14 residues. Trimming removed 7 bases at V and 4 bases at J, with 16 bases between.

The chain links TRBV27 to TRBJ2-3, with D perhaps TRBD1 (5 bases). Trimming pared 7 bases from V and 1 base from J, leaving 15 bases between. The CDR3 has 15 amino acids. Germline V gives CDR1 MNHEY, CDR2 SMNVEV (reference sequence). The CDR3 DNA follows: TGTGCCAGCACCGTAACCCCAGGGCGCACAGATACGCAGTATTTT. Its protein is CASTVTPGRTDTQYF.

The V gene is TRBV6-6, the J gene TRBJ2-1; no firm D call. Trimming took off 5 bases at V and 7 bases at J, with 9 bases between the two ends. CDR1 is MNHNY and CDR2 is SVGAGI in the germline V gene (reference sequence). The CDR3 length is 12 residues. The CDR3 region is CASSPYRNEQFF. The CDR3 nucleotides are TGTGCCAGCAGTCCTTATCGTAATGAGCAGTTCTTC.

This clonotype was counted between two and nine times. The chain employs TRBV7-2 and TRBJ1-4, with D unresolved. The germline CDR1 and CDR2 sequences are SGHTA and FQGNSA. The V gene lost 1 base and the J gene lost 1 base, with 7 bases spanning the gap. The CDR3 runs 15 residues. CDR3 loop: CASSLGLETNEKLFF. In DNA, the CDR3 is TGTGCCAGCAGCTTAGGTCTGGAAACTAATGAAAAACTGTTTTTT.

This clonotype was counted only a few times. V is TRBV4-1 and J is TRBJ1-1, with D uncertain. The CDR3 covers 14 residues. The ends were cut back, 0 bases at V and 0 bases at J, with 5 bases in the middle. Germline V gene sequence: CDR1 MGHRA, CDR2 YSYEKL. The CDR3 DNA sequence: TGCGCCAGCAGCCAAGACAGTATGAACACTGAAGCTTTCTTT. It codes for CASSQDSMNTEAFF.

This chain joins TRBV19 and TRBJ1-1; D not resolved. The germline V and J ends were trimmed by 1 base and 6 bases, with 6 bases remaining between them. The CDR3 contains 12 residues. Germline V gene data show CDR1 as LNHDA and CDR2 as SQIVND (reference sequence). In nucleotides, the CDR3 is TGTGCCAGTAGTATAGGAACAGCTGAAGCTTTCTTT. Protein product: CASSIGTAEAFF.

This chain connects TRBV7-2 to TRBJ2-3, with 8 bases identical to TRBD2. Germline lookup yields CDR1 SGHTA and CDR2 FQGNSA. Germline trimming cut 2 bases from V and 1 base from J; bases unmatched to any gene: 5. This CDR3 spans 16 amino acids. CDR3 nucleotides: TGTGCCAGCAGCTTAAGGGGTAGCGGGGGCACAGATACGCAGTATTTT. It codes for CASSLRGSGGTDTQYF.

Notes on this clonotype: Here the CDR3 omits its conserved ending phenylalanine or tryptophan, so a read error is the likely source. This chain's CDR3 is CASSFGTGVYEQYL. The CDR3 DNA sequence: TGTGCCAGCAGCTTTGGGACAGGGGTCTACGAGCAGTACTTA. This chain connects TRBV7-2 to TRBJ2-7; 10 positions agree with TRBD1. This CDR3 is 14 amino acids long. J gave up 3 bases and V 3 bases, and 2 bases lay outside the gene matches. The germline gives CDR1 SGHTA, CDR2 FQGNSA.

The chain joins TRBV7-6 to TRBJ1-5; no reliable D call. This CDR3 is built from 14 residues. Trimming stripped 5 bases from V and 2 bases from J, with 10 bases between. Germline values: CDR1 SGHVS, CDR2 FNYEAQ. The DNA for the CDR3 is TGTGCCAGCAGCCGCCTCGGGGGCAATCAGCCCCAGCATTTT. It yields the protein CASSRLGGNQPQHF.

The chain links TRBV5-5 to TRBJ1-4, with TRBD1 matching 8 bases. The V segment lost 5 bases and the J segment 5 bases; nucleotides outside the gene matches: 8. Germline V gives CDR1 SGHKS, CDR2 YYEKEE (reference sequence). The CDR3 is 15 amino acids. Here the CDR3 reads CASRRDRPHNEKLFF. The CDR3 DNA is TGTGCCAGCAGAAGGGACAGGCCACACAATGAAAAACTGTTTTTT.

This clonotype has only a few counts. The chain has TRBV20-1 and TRBJ1-2; perhaps TRBD1 as D (6 bases). Trimming pared 6 bases from V and 8 bases from J, leaving 25 bases between. Germline values: CDR1 DFQATT, CDR2 SNEGSKA (reference sequence). There are 15 residues in the CDR3. The CDR3 loop is CSALGGGSGYVGYTF. In nucleotides, the CDR3 is TGCAGTGCCCTAGGGGGGGGGTCAGGATACGTCGGCTACACCTTC.

This clonotype was observed at least ten times. The genes are TRBV7-8 and TRBJ1-1; D remains unclear. The CDR3 contains 11 residues. Trimming shortened V by 1 base and J by 8 bases, and 5 bases separated the two germline ends. CDR1 SGHVS and CDR2 FQNEAQ come from the germline V gene. The DNA for the CDR3 is TGTGCCAGCAGCTTAGGCAGGGAAGCTTTCTTT. This encodes CASSLGREAFF. Drawing the rest from reference TRBV7-8 and TRBJ1-1, the complete variable domain is GAGVSQSPRYKVAKRGQDVALRCDPISGHVSLFWYQQALGQGPEFLTYFQNEAQLDKSGLPSDRFFAERPEGSVSTLKIQRTQQEDSAVYLCASSLGREAFFGQGTRLTVV.

The rearrangement joins TRBV6-8 to TRBJ1-3; D gene unclear. The length of the CDR3 is 14 residues. Deletions cut 6 bases from V and 0 bases from J, with 9 bases between. Germline loops: CDR1 MNHGY, CDR2 SAAAGT. CDR3 coding DNA: TGTGCCAGCAGGGGCGGTAGCTCTGGAAACACCATATATTTT. Protein product: CASRGGSSGNTIYF.

The table lists this clonotype with a few counts. The chain employs TRBV10-2 and TRBJ1-2; no clear D. The V end lost 3 bases, the J end lost 4 bases, and 15 bases lay between the germline ends. Germline assignment: CDR1 WSHSY and CDR2 SAAADI. This CDR3 contains 15 residues. The CDR3 is CASSEVRAAAYGYTF. CDR3 in DNA: TGCGCCAGCAGTGAAGTGAGGGCAGCCGCCTATGGCTACACCTTC.

The rearrangement joins TRBV27 to TRBJ1-1; the match to TRBD1 covers 8 bases. This CDR3 contains 15 residues. J gave up 1 base and V 5 bases, and 6 bases lay outside the gene matches. Per germline, CDR1 MNHEY and CDR2 SMNVEV (reference sequence). In nucleotides, the CDR3 is TGTGCCAGCAGTCTCGGACAGGGAACGAACACTGAAGCTTTCTTT. It specifies CASSLGQGTNTEAFF.

V usage is TRBV7-9 and J usage is TRBJ2-1; D is perhaps TRBD1 (5 bases). V lost 0 bases to trimming and J lost 3 bases, with 9 bases between them. CDR1 and CDR2 from the germline V gene are SEHNR and FQNEAQ (reference sequence). The CDR3 totals 15 residues. The CDR3 protein is CASSLATRDYNEQFF. DNA for the CDR3: TGTGCCAGCAGCTTAGCGACCAGGGACTACAATGAGCAGTTCTTC.

The chain uses TRBV27 and TRBJ2-2; tentatively, D is TRBD1 or TRBD2 (5 bases each). V was shortened by 3 bases and J by 0 bases, with 8 bases between the two germline ends. The CDR3 runs 15 residues. Germline CDR1 MNHEY, CDR2 SMNVEV (reference sequence). As DNA, the CDR3 is TGTGCCAGCAGTTTCGGGACGACGAACACCGGGGAGCTGTTTTTT. The encoded protein is CASSFGTTNTGELFF.

This clonotype was picked up a small number of times. The V call is TRBV12-3 or TRBV12-4, the J call TRBJ1-2; 9 bases fit TRBD1. CDR3 length: 15 amino acids. After removal of 6 bases from V and 1 base from J, the junction contained 6 bases not matched to a gene. CDR3 DNA: TGTGCCAGCAGGAACCCGGGACAGGGTAACTATGGCTACACCTTC. This gives the protein CASRNPGQGNYGYTF.

This clonotype was observed a handful of times. CDR3 amino acids: CASSPGRMNSPLHF. CDR3 coding DNA: TGTGCCAGCAGTCCCGGACGGATGAATTCACCCCTCCACTTT. The chain recombines TRBV27 with TRBJ1-6; D uncertain. The CDR3 length is 14 residues. Trimming removed 5 bases from V and 7 bases from J, with 12 bases in between. Per the germline V gene, CDR1 is MNHEY and CDR2 is SMNVEV (reference sequence).

This chain connects TRBV7-6 to TRBJ1-1, with 8 bases aligning to TRBD1. After removal of 7 bases from V and 0 bases from J, the junction contained 13 bases not matched to a gene. Per the germline V gene, CDR1 is SGHVS and CDR2 is FNYEAQ. The CDR3 contains 17 residues. The chain's CDR3 is CASTLGSGGDMNTEAFF. The CDR3 coding sequence is TGTGCCAGCACCCTGGGGTCAGGGGGCGACATGAACACTGAAGCTTTCTTT.

The sample holds a few counts of this clonotype. V and J are TRBV4-2 and TRBJ1-5; D is unclear. Trimming left V 2 bases short and J 11 bases short, with 13 bases between. This CDR3 contains 13 residues. Germline lookup yields CDR1 LGHNA and CDR2 YNFKEQ. The CDR3 nucleotides read TGTGCCAGCAGCCAAACGACGGGTGCGACCCAGCATTTT. This encodes CASSQTTGATQHF.

The rearrangement uses TRBV7-9 and TRBJ2-1, with unresolved D. The CDR3 is 13 amino acids. V was trimmed by 2 bases and J by 2 bases, leaving 4 bases between them. Germline assignment: CDR1 SEHNR and CDR2 FQNEAQ (reference sequence). The CDR3: CASSLNTYNEQFF. The CDR3 bases are TGTGCCAGCAGCTTAAACACCTACAATGAGCAGTTCTTC.